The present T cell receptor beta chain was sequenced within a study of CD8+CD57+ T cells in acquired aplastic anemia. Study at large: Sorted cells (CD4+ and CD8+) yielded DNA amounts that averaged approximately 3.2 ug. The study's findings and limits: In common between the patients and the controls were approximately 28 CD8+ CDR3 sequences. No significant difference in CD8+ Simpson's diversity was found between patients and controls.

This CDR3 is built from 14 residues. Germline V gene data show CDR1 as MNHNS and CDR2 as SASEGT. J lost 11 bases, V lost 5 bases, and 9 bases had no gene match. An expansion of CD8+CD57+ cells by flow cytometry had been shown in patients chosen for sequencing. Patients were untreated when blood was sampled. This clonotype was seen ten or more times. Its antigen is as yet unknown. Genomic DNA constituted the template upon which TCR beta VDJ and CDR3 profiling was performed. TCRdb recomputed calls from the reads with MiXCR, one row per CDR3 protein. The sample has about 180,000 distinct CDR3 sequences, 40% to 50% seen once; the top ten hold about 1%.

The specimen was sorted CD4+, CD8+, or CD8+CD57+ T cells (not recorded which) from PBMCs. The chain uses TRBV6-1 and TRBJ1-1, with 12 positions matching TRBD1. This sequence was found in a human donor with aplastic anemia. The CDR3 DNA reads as TGTGCCAGCAGTAGGGACAGGGGGCAACGGAGGGCTTTCTTT. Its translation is CASSRDRGQRRAFF.